This T cell receptor beta chain was captured in a study of cytomegalovirus exposure and HLA in healthy donors. Use of 60 Vbeta and 13 Jbeta primers characterized the PCR. Here immunoSEQ multiplex PCR was the method, and the copy in TCRdb shows in-frame clones only, minus some. The table includes about 160,000 clones, 84% detected once. The germline V gene has CDR1 SGHVS and CDR2 FQNEAQ. This CDR3 has 18 residues. The V and J ends lost 5 bases and 5 bases, in that order; junction bases with no gene match: 15. This clone was seen a handful of times. Material: PBMCs. The sequence was obtained from a man aged 30-40 years in good health and CMV-seronegative. This chain joins TRBV7-8 and TRBJ2-4; 10 bases are shared with TRBD2. CDR3 nucleotide sequence: TGTGCCAGCAGCGTAAGCGGGGGGGCCTCTTCCCGACAAAACATTCAGTACTTC. Translated: CASSVSGGASSRQNIQYF.